This TCR beta chain was captured in a study of T cells after yellow fever vaccination. V was shortened by 2 bases and J by 2 bases, with 9 bases between the two germline ends. The CDR3 length is 14 residues. Germline V gene sequence: CDR1 SGHRS, CDR2 YFSETQ. MiXCR, run by TCRdb on the 5' RACE reads, gives a single entry per CDR3 protein. Of 300,000 to 400,000 distinct CDR3 sequences detected, roughly 10% appear once; the ten largest clones hold 3% to 3.5%. The receptor was isolated from a man between 18 and 29 years old who received the YFV17D yellow fever vaccine. The chain joins TRBV5-1 to TRBJ2-3; D not resolved. The sequences come from CD4+ T cells sorted from PBMCs, collected 45 days after the yellow fever booster vaccination. The CDR3 nucleotides read TGCGCCAGCAGCTTTCTTGGACCCACAGATACGCAGTATTTT. Translated: CASSFLGPTDTQYF.